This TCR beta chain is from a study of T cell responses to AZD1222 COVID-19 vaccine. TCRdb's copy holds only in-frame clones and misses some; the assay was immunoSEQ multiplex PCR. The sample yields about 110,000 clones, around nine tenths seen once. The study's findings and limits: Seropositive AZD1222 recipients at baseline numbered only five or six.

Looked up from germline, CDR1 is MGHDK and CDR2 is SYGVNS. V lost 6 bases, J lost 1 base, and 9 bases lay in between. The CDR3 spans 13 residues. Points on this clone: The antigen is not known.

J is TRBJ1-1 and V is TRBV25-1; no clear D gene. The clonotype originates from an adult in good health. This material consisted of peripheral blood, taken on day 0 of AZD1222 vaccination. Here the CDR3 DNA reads TGTGCCAGCAGGGGTCTGGGGAACACTGAAGCTTTCTTT. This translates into CASRGLGNTEAFF.